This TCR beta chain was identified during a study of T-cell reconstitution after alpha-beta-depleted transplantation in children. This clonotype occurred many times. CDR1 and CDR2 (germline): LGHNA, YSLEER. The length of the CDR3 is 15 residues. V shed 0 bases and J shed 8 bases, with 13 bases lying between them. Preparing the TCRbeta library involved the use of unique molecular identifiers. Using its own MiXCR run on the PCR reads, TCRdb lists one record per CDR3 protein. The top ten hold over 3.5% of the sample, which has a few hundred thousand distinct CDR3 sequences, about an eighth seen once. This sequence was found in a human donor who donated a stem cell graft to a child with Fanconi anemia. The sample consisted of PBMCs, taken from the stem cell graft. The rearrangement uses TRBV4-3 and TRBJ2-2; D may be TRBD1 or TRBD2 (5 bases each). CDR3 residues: CASSQDLTGGGELFF. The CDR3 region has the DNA TGCGCCAGCAGCCAAGATTTAACAGGAGGAGGGGAGCTGTTTTTT.